This T cell receptor beta chain was sequenced for a study of identical twins. General study points: The models gave estimates that fell short of the out-of-frame TCR alpha sharing seen in monozygotic twins.

This clonotype was counted only a few times. Its antigen is not known. Using its own MiXCR run on the 5' RACE reads, TCRdb lists one record per CDR3 protein. The top ten clones hold about 3.9% of a sample with about 240,000 distinct CDR3 sequences, 12% of them seen once. Trimming at V came to 5 bases and at J to 7 bases, leaving 9 bases not matched to a gene. This CDR3 has 15 amino acids. Germline CDR1 is SGHRS and CDR2 is YFSETQ. This sample was shared with a second study, whose subject was yellow fever vaccine responses in identical twins. That work states: Twins' vaccine T cell response reportedly gave the appearance of partial convergence and partial personalization.

This sequence joins TRBV5-1 and TRBJ1-6, with 7 bases that match TRBD1. The receptor was derived from a woman aged 18 to 35 in good health. Sequencing input: memory (CD45RO+) T cells sorted from blood. As DNA, the CDR3 is TGCGCCAGCAGTTCGGGAGGGGGCGAGAATTCACCCCTCCACTTT. Protein product: CASSSGGGENSPLHF.